This is a list of T cell receptor beta chains from one sample in a study of cytomegalovirus exposure and HLA in healthy donors. Profiled with immunoSEQ multiplex PCR; TCRdb holds only in-frame clones, not every one. Of about 150,000 clones listed, roughly 85% are singletons. Sequenced sample: PBMCs. These receptors were taken from a woman aged 30 to 39 in good health and CMV-seronegative. Both conserved end residues are part of each CDR3.

V gene: TRBV7-8; CDR3 length: 16; J gene: TRBJ2-3; CDR3 protein: CASSRNPTGDTDTQYF
V gene: TRBV27; CDR3 length: 14; J gene: TRBJ1-2; CDR3 protein: CASSLFGGGNGYTF
V gene: TRBV11-2; CDR3 length: 14; J gene: TRBJ1-1; CDR3 protein: CASSLDRGNTEAFF
V gene: TRBV5-1; CDR3 length: 13; J gene: TRBJ1-2; CDR3 protein: CASSLTELYGYTF
V gene: TRBV4-2; CDR3 length: 12; J gene: TRBJ1-2; CDR3 protein: CASSQGTDGYTF
V gene: TRBV6-5; CDR3 length: 14; J gene: TRBJ1-2; CDR3 protein: CASSFTASDYGYTF
V gene: TRBV5-1; CDR3 length: 14; J gene: TRBJ2-4; CDR3 protein: CASSFSGVKNIQYF
V gene: TRBV6-5; CDR3 length: 15; J gene: TRBJ1-1; CDR3 protein: CASSYYGPGHPEAFF
V gene: TRBV7-8; CDR3 length: 15; J gene: TRBJ2-3; CDR3 protein: CASSPREGSTDTQYF
V gene: TRBV4-2; CDR3 length: 15; J gene: TRBJ1-4; CDR3 protein: CASSQGGSKPGKLFF
V gene: TRBV7-3; CDR3 length: 15; J gene: TRBJ1-1; CDR3 protein: CASSLRTGGIAEAFF
V gene: TRBV2; CDR3 length: 14; J gene: TRBJ2-7; CDR3 protein: CASSNGQGTYEQYF
V gene: TRBV2; CDR3 length: 14; J gene: TRBJ2-2; CDR3 protein: CASGGQGSAGELFF
V gene: TRBV9; CDR3 length: 15; J gene: TRBJ2-5; CDR3 protein: CASSPEGRRQETQYF
V gene: TRBV25-1; CDR3 length: 12; J gene: TRBJ2-7; CDR3 protein: CASSVGSYEQYF
V gene: TRBV12-2; CDR3 length: 16; J gene: TRBJ2-1; CDR3 protein: CASRPRRGSRDNEQFF
V gene: TRBV27; CDR3 length: 16; J gene: TRBJ1-4; CDR3 protein: CASSLRPGHPEKKLFF
V gene: TRBV6-1; CDR3 length: 13; J gene: TRBJ1-2; CDR3 protein: CASKMTGPYGYTF
V gene: TRBV27; CDR3 length: 14; J gene: TRBJ1-5; CDR3 protein: CASSPQGGGQPQHF
V gene: TRBV4-1; CDR3 length: 18; J gene: TRBJ1-6; CDR3 protein: CASSQGRGGYSYNSPLHF
V gene: TRBV18; CDR3 length: 17; J gene: TRBJ2-1; CDR3 protein: CASSPGTSGEIHNEQFF
V gene: TRBV6-5; CDR3 length: 12; J gene: TRBJ1-5; CDR3 protein: CASSPLKGVKHF
V gene: TRBV5-1; CDR3 length: 15; J gene: TRBJ2-2; CDR3 protein: CASSLGSGGSLELFF
V gene: TRBV15; CDR3 length: 16; J gene: TRBJ2-1; CDR3 protein: CAVGGLAGLPYNEQFF
V gene: TRBV5-5; CDR3 length: 13; J gene: TRBJ1-1; CDR3 protein: CASSLGVGGEAFF
V gene: TRBV14; CDR3 length: 14; J gene: TRBJ1-1; CDR3 protein: CASSQAGMNTEAFF
V gene: TRBV30; CDR3 length: 15; J gene: TRBJ2-6; CDR3 protein: CAWRGQSSGANVLTF
V gene: TRBV5-1; CDR3 length: 14; J gene: TRBJ2-7; CDR3 protein: CASSLSGTAYEQYF
V gene: TRBV4-2; CDR3 length: 17; J gene: TRBJ1-5; CDR3 protein: CASSPGGELNSNQPQHF
V gene: TRBV9; CDR3 length: 15; J gene: TRBJ2-6; CDR3 protein: CASSVASGRANVLTF
V gene: TRBV5-8; CDR3 length: 14; J gene: TRBJ1-6; CDR3 protein: CASSLRGKNSPLHF
V gene: TRBV18; CDR3 length: 13; J gene: TRBJ1-1; CDR3 protein: CASSLTVNTEAFF
V gene: TRBV2; CDR3 length: 14; J gene: TRBJ2-7; CDR3 protein: CASTTGPPSYEQYF
V gene: TRBV20-1; CDR3 length: 11; J gene: TRBJ2-5; CDR3 protein: CRAGGKETQYF
V gene: TRBV7-2; CDR3 length: 14; J gene: TRBJ2-7; CDR3 protein: CASSPGLASYEQYF
V gene: TRBV7-8; CDR3 length: 15; J gene: TRBJ1-2; CDR3 protein: CASSSRQGVAYGYTF
V gene: TRBV7-6; CDR3 length: 14; J gene: TRBJ2-3; CDR3 protein: CASSPGQGTDTQYF
V gene: TRBV5-1; CDR3 length: 16; J gene: TRBJ2-7; CDR3 protein: CASSLGFGDRGNEQYF
V gene: TRBV2; CDR3 length: 18; J gene: TRBJ2-3; CDR3 protein: CASSVPGNRAGDTDTQYF
V gene: TRBV25-1; CDR3 length: 16; J gene: TRBJ2-3; CDR3 protein: CASSESGGLRTDTQYF
V gene: TRBV5-1; CDR3 length: 14; J gene: TRBJ2-3; CDR3 protein: CASSLGDYTDTQYF
V gene: TRBV6-5; CDR3 length: 14; J gene: TRBJ2-7; CDR3 protein: CASTRQGMSREQYF
V gene: TRBV7-9; CDR3 length: 17; J gene: TRBJ1-2; CDR3 protein: CASSSPSGGREDDGYTF
V gene: TRBV6-1; CDR3 length: 12; J gene: TRBJ2-7; CDR3 protein: CASSTRQGMQYF
V gene: TRBV4-1; CDR3 length: 15; J gene: TRBJ2-3; CDR3 protein: CASSQLGGGTDTQYF
V gene: TRBV14; CDR3 length: 15; J gene: TRBJ2-1; CDR3 protein: CASSPVGGSYNEQFF